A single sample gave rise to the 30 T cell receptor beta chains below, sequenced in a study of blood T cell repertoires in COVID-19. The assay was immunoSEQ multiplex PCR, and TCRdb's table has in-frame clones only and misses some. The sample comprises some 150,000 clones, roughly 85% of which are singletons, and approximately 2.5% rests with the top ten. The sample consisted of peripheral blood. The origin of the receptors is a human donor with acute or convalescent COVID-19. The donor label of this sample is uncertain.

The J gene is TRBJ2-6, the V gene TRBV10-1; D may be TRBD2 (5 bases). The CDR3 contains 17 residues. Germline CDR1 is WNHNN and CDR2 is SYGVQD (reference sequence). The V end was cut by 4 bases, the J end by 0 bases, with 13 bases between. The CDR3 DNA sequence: TGCGCCAGCAGTGGAGGGCACCAGAACTCTGGGGCCAACGTCCTGACTTTC. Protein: CASSGGHQNSGANVLTF.

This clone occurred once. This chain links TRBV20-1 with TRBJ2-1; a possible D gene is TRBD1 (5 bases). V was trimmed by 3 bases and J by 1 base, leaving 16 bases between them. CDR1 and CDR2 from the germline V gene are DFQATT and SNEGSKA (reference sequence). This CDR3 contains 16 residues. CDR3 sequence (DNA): TGCAGTGCTAGTTCCGGACATTCGGCTTCCTACAATGAGCAGTTCTTC. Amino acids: CSASSGHSASYNEQFF.

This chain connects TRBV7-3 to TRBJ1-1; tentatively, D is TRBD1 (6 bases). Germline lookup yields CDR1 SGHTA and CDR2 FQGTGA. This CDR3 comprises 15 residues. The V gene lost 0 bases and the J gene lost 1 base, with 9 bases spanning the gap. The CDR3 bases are TGTGCCAGCAGCTTAACGGCACAGGGGAACACTGAAGCTTTCTTT. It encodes CASSLTAQGNTEAFF. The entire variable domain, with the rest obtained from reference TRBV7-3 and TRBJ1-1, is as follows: GAGVSQTPSNKVTEKGKYVELRCDPISGHTALYWYRQSLGQGPEFLIYFQGTGAADDSGLPNDRFFAVRPEGSVSTLKIQRTERGDSAVYLCASSLTAQGNTEAFFGQGTRLTVV.

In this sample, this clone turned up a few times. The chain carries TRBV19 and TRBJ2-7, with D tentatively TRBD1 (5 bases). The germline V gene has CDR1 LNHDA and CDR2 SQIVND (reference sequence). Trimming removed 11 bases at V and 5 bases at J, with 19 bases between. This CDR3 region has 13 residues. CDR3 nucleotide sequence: TGTGCCGCAAGGGGCGGCAGGGCACACGAGCAGTACGTC. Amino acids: CAARGGRAHEQYV.

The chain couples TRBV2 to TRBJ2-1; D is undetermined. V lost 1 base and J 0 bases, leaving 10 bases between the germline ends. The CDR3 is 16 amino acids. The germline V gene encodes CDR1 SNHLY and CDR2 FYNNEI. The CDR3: CASSEGKRSSYNEQFF. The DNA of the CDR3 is TGTGCCAGCAGTGAAGGTAAGAGGAGCTCCTACAATGAGCAGTTCTTC. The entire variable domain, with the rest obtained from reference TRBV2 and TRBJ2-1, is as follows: EPEVTQTPSHQVTQMGQEVILRCVPISNHLYFYWYRQILGQKVEFLVSFYNNEISEKSEIFDDQFSVERPDGSNFTLKIRSTKLEDSAMYFCASSEGKRSSYNEQFFGPGTRLTVL.

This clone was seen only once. CDR3: CASSQLTGYGYTF. The CDR3 coding sequence is TGTGCCAGCAGCCAACTTACAGGGTACGGCTACACCTTC. The V and J genes are TRBV3-1 (or the pseudogene TRBV3-2) and TRBJ1-2, with a tentative D call TRBD1 (6 bases). The CDR3 totals 13 residues. Trimming stripped 2 bases from V and 8 bases from J, with 12 bases between. The germline CDR1 and CDR2 sequences are LGHDT and YNNKEL (reference sequence).

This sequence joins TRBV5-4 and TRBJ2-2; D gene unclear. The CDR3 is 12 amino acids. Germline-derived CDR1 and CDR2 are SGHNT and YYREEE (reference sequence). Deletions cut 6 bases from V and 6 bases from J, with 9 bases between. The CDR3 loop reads CASNRGAGELFF. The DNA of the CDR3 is TGTGCCAGCAACCGAGGTGCCGGGGAGCTGTTTTTT.

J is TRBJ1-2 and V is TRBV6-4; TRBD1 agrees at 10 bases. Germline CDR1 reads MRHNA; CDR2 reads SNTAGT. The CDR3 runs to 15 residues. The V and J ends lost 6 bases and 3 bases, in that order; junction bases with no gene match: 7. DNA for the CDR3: TGTGCCAGCAGGCTTGCGACAGGGGGCGACTATGGCTACACCTTC. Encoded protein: CASRLATGGDYGYTF.

The CDR3 DNA follows: TGTGCCAGCTCACCATCAGGCCTAGCGGGAGGAGATACGCAGTATTTT. It encodes CASSPSGLAGGDTQYF. This rearrangement joins TRBV18 to TRBJ2-3; 11 positions agree with TRBD2. J lost 5 bases, V lost 2 bases, and 6 bases had no gene match. Germline CDR1 is KGHSH and CDR2 is LQKENI. There are 16 residues in the CDR3.

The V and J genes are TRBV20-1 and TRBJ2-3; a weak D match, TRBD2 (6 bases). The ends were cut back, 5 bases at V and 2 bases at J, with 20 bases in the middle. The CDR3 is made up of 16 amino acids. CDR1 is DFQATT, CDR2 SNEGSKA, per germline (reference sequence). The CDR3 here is CSARAAGRLNTDTQYF. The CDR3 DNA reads TGCAGTGCTCGTGCGGCCGGGAGACTTAACACAGATACGCAGTATTTT.

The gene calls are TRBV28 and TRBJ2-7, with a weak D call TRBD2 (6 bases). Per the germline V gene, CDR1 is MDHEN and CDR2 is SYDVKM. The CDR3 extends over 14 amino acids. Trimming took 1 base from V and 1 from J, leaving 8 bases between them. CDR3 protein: CASSLYGRSYEQYF. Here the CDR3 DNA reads TGTGCCAGCAGTTTATACGGGAGATCCTACGAGCAGTACTTC.

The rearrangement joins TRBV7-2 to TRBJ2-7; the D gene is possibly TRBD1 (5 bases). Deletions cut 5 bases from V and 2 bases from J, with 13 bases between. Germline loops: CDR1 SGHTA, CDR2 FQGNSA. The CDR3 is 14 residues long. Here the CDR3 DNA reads TGTGCCAGCAGCCCTAGGCAGGGTCCCTACGAGCAGTACGTC. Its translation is CASSPRQGPYEQYV.

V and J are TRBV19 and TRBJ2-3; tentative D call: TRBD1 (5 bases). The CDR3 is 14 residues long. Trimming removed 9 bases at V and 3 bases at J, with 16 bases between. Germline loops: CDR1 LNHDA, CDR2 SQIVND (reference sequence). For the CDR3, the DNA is TGTGCCAGCGACTTGGGGCCAGGAACAGATACGCAGTATTTT. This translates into CASDLGPGTDTQYF.

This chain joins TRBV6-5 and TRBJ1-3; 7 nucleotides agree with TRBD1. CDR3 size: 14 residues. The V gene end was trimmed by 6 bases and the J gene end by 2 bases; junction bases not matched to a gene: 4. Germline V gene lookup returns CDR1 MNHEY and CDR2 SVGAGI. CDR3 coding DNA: TGTGCCAGCAGCTTGGGACAGCCTGGAAACACCATATATTTT. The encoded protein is CASSLGQPGNTIYF.

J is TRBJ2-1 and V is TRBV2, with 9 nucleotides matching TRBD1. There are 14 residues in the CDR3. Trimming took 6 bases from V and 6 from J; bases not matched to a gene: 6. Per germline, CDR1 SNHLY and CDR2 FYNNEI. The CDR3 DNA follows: TGTGCCAGCAGGCAGGACAGGGGCGGCAATGAGCAGTTCTTC. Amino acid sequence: CASRQDRGGNEQFF.

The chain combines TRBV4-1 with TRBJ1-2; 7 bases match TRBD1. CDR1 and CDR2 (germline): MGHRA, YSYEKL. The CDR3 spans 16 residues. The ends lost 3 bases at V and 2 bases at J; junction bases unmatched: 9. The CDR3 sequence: CASSQRDSRANYGYTF. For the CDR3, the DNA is TGCGCCAGCAGCCAGAGGGACAGCCGGGCAAACTATGGCTACACCTTC.

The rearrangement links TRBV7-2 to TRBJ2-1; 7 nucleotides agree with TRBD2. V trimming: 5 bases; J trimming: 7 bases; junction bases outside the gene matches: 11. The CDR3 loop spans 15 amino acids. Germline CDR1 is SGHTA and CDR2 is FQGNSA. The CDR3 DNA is TGTGCCAGCAGCCTAAGGGAGGGCCGGGGAAATGAGCAGTTCTTC. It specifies CASSLREGRGNEQFF.

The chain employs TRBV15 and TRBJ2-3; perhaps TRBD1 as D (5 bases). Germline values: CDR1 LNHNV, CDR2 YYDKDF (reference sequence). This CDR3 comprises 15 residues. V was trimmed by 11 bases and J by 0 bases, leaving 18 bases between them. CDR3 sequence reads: CAASFSGSSTDTQYF. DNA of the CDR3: TGTGCCGCCTCTTTTTCAGGGTCTAGCACAGATACGCAGTATTTT.

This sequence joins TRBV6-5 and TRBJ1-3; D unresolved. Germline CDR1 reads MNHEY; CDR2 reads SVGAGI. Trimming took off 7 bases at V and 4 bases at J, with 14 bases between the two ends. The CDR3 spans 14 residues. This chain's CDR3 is CASIPGAAGNTIYF. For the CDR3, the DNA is TGTGCCAGCATCCCCGGAGCAGCCGGAAACACCATATATTTT.

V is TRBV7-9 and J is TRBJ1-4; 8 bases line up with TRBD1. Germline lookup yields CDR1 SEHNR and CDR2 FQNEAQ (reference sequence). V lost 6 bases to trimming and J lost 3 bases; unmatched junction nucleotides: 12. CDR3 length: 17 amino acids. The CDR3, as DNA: TGTGCCAGCAGATCCCAGGGGGCGGGTTTGGCTAATGAAAAACTGTTTTTT. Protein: CASRSQGAGLANEKLFF.

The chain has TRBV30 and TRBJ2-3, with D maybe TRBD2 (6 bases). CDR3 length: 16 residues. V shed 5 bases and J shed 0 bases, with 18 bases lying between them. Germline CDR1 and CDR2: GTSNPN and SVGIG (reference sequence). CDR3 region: CAWETKLASSTDTQYF. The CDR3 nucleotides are TGTGCCTGGGAAACGAAACTAGCAAGCAGCACAGATACGCAGTATTTT.

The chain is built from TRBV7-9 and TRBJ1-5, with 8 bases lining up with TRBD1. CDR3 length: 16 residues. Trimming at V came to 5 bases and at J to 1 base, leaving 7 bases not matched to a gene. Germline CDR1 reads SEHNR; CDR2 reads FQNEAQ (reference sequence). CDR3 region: CASSPKTGESNQPQHF. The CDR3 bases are TGTGCCAGCAGCCCCAAGACAGGGGAAAGCAATCAGCCCCAGCATTTT.

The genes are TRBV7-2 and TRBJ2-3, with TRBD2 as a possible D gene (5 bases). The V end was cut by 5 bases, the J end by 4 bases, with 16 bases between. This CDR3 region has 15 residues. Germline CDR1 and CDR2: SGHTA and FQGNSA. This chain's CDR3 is CASSPRTQTADTQYF. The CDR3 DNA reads TGTGCCAGCAGCCCGAGGACTCAGACCGCAGATACGCAGTATTTT.

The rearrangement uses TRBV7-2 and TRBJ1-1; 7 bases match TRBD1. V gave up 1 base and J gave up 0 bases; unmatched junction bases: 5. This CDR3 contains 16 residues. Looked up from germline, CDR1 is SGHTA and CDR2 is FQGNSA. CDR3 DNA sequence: TGTGCCAGCAGCTTAGGACAGGGAAGGGTGAACACTGAAGCTTTCTTT. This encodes CASSLGQGRVNTEAFF.

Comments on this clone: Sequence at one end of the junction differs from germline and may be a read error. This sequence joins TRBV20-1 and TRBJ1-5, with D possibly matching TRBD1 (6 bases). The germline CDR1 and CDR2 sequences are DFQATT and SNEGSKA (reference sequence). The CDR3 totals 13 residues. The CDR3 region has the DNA TGCAGCGCTAGTAGACAGGAAGATCAGCCCCAGCATTTT. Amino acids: CSASRQEDQPQHF.

The CDR3 DNA reads as TGTGCCACCAGTGAAAATACGGGGGTCTCCAGCAATCAGCCCCAGCATTTT. It specifies CATSENTGVSSNQPQHF. The rearrangement joins TRBV24-1 to TRBJ1-5, with D possibly being TRBD1 (5 bases). CDR3 length: 17 residues. Germline V gives CDR1 KGHDR, CDR2 SFDVKD. The V and J ends lost 4 bases and 1 base respectively, with 16 bases between them.

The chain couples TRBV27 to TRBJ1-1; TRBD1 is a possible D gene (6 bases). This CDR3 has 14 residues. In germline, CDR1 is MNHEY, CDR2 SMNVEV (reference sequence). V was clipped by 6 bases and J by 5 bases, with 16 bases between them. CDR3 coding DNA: TGTGCCAGCAGAAAATACAGGGTAGGTACTGAAGCTTTCTTT. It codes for CASRKYRVGTEAFF.

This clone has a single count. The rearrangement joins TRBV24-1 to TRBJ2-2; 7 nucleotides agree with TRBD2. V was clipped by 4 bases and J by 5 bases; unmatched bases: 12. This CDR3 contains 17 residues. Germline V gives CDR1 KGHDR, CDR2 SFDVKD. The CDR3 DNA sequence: TGTGCCACCAGTGACCCCAGGGAGGGTCGGGGGACCGGGGAGCTGTTTTTT. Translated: CATSDPREGRGTGELFF.

CDR3 sequence (DNA): TGTGCCAGCCTAAAAGCCAACTATGGCTACACCTTC. The encoded protein is CASLKANYGYTF. This sequence joins TRBV6-5 and TRBJ1-2; D ambiguous. The V gene's germline CDR1 is MNHEY and CDR2 SVGAGI. The CDR3 length is 12 residues. Trimming took 8 bases from V and 2 from J, leaving 9 bases between them.

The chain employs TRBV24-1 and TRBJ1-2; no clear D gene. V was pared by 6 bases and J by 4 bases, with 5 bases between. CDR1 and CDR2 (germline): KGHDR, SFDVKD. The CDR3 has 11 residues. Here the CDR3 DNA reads TGTGCCACCAGTTTCGGCTATGGCTACACCTTC. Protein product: CATSFGYGYTF.